Included here is one TCR beta chain sequence, with context. Sorted regulatory T cells were CD4-positive, CD25-high and CD127-low or negative. This sample is part of a study of B cell selection in AIRE deficiency. Repertoires were generated with immunoSEQ multiplex PCR, while TCRdb's copy carries only in-frame clones and drops some. This repertoire shows fewer than 15,000 clones, 90% to 95% found once; its top ten account for roughly 1%. The junction had 2 bases not matched to a gene; V was cut back by 2 bases and J by 5 bases. Germline lookup yields CDR1 SGHAT and CDR2 FQNNGV. This CDR3 spans 14 amino acids.

The sample taken for sequencing was Tregs sorted from PBMCs. This receptor was obtained from a human donor with AIRE deficiency. The rearrangement joins TRBV11-2 to TRBJ2-3, with TRBD2 identical over 9 bases. CDR3 nucleotides: TGTGCCAGCAGCTTATCACTAGCGGGAGATACGCAGTATTTT. Translation gives CASSLSLAGDTQYF.